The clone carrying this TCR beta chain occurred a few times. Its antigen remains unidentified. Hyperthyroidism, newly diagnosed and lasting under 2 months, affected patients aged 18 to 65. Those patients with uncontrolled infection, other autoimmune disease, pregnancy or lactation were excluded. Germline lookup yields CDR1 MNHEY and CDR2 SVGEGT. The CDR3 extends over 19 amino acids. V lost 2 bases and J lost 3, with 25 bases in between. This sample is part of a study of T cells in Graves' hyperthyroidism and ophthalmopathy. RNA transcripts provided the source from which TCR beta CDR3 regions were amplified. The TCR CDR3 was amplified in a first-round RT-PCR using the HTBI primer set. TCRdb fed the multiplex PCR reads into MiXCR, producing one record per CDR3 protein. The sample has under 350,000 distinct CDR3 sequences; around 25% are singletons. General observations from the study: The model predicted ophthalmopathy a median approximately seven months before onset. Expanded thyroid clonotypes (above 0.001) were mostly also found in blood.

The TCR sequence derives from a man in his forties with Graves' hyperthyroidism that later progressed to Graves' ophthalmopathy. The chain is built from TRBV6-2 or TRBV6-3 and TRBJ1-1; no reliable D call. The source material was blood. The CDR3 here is CASSYRRKTGRRSYTEAFF. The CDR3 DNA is TGTGCCAGCAGTTACCGTCGTAAAACGGGCCGGCGGTCTTACACTGAAGCTTTCTTT.